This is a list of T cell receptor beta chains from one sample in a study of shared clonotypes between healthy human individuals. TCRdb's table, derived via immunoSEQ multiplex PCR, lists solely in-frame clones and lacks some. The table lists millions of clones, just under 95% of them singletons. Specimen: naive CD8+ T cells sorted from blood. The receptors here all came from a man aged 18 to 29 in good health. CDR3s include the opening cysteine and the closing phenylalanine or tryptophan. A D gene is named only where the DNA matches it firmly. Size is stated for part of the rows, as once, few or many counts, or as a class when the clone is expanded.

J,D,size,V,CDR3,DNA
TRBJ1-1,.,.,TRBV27,CASSILRDTEAFF,TGTGCCAGCAGTATCCTCCGGGACACAGAAGCTTTCTTT
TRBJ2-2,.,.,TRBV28,CASQGSVNTGELFF,TGTGCCAGTCAAGGGAGTGTGAACACCGGGGAGCTGTTTTTT
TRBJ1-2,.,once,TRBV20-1,CSAVQGYGYTF,TGCAGTGCTGTTCAAGGTTATGGCTACACCTTC
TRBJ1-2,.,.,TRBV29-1,CSVEDSGSTDGYTF,TGCAGCGTTGAAGATTCGGGCTCAACTGATGGCTACACCTTC
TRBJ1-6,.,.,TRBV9,CASSIVADNSPLHF,TGTGCCAGCAGCATAGTTGCGGATAATTCACCCCTCCACTTT
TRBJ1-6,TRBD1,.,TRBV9,CASSPRTGGDSPLHF,TGTGCCAGCAGCCCTCGGACAGGGGGCGATTCACCCCTCCACTTT
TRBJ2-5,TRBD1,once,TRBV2,CASRGGDGTGFETQYF,TGTGCCAGCAGGGGAGGAGACGGGACAGGTTTTGAGACCCAGTACTTC
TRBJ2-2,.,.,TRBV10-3,CAISDPGLSYTGELFF,TGTGCCATCAGTGACCCCGGACTATCGTACACCGGGGAGCTGTTTTTT
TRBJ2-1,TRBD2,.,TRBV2,CACGLAYNNEQFF,TGTGCCTGCGGACTAGCTTATAACAATGAGCAGTTCTTC
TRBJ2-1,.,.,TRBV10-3,CASQGRENNEQFF,TGTGCCAGCCAGGGGAGGGAAAACAATGAGCAGTTCTTC
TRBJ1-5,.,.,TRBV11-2,CASSLYPGANQPQHF,TGTGCCAGCAGCTTATATCCAGGGGCAAATCAGCCCCAGCATTTT
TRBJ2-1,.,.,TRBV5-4,CASSLSESNEQFF,TGTGCCAGCAGCTTATCAGAGAGCAATGAGCAGTTCTTC
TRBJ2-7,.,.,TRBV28,CASSSSDVQPNYEQYF,TGTGCCAGCAGTTCCTCGGACGTACAACCTAACTACGAGCAGTACTTC
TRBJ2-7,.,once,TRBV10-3,CAISELRTKDEQYF,TGTGCCATCAGTGAATTACGGACTAAGGACGAGCAGTACTTC
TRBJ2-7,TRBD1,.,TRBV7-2,CASSLARTGYYSEQYF,TGTGCCAGCAGCTTAGCCAGGACAGGGTATTACTCAGAGCAGTACTTC
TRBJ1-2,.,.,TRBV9,CASSAPDLVDGYTF,TGTGCCAGCAGCGCCCCGGACCTAGTGGATGGCTACACCTTC
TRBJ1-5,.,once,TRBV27,CASSMDISNQPQHF,TGTGCCAGCAGTATGGACATATCCAATCAGCCCCAGCATTTT
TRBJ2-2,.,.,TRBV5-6,CASRADGELFF,TGTGCCAGCAGGGCGGACGGGGAGCTGTTTTTT
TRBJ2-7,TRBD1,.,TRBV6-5,CASSGQVNSYEQYF,TGTGCCAGCAGCGGACAGGTCAACTCCTACGAGCAGTACTTC
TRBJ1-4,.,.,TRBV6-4,CASSFPLTGTFNEKLFF,TGTGCCAGCAGCTTTCCCTTGACCGGGACTTTTAATGAAAAACTGTTTTTT
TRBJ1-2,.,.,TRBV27,CASRDSLYGYTF,TGTGCCAGCAGGGACAGCCTATATGGCTACACCTTC
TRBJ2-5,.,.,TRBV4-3,CASSQDLEGLRETQYF,TGCGCCAGCAGCCAAGATCTCGAGGGACTTAGGGAGACCCAGTACTTC
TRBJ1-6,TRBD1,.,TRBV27,CASSSDRGQSSPLHF,TGTGCCAGCAGTTCCGACAGGGGTCAGAGTTCACCCCTCCACTTT
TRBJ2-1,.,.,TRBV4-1,CASSRDPSYNEQFF,TGCGCCAGCAGTCGAGATCCCTCCTACAATGAGCAGTTCTTC
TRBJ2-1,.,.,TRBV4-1,CASSQETSINEQFF,TGCGCCAGCAGCCAAGAAACTAGTATAAATGAGCAGTTCTTC
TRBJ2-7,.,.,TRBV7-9,CASSLGGVSAYEQYF,TGTGCCAGCAGCTTAGGAGGGGTTAGTGCGTACGAGCAGTACTTC
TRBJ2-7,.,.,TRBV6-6,CASSYSGPTYEQYF,TGTGCCAGCAGTTACTCGGGGCCTACCTACGAGCAGTACTTC
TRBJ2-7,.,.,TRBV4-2,CASSQETGLSLEQYF,TGTGCCAGCAGCCAAGAGACAGGACTTTCCCTCGAGCAGTACTTC
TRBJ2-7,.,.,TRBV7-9,CASSLGVSDEQYF,TGTGCCAGCTCCCTGGGGGTTTCGGACGAGCAGTACTTC
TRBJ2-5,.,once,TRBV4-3,CASSQDWAREEETQYF,TGCGCCAGCAGCCAAGACTGGGCTAGAGAAGAGGAGACCCAGTACTTC
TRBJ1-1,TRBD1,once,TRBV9,CASRPPQGADTEAFF,TGTGCCAGCAGGCCTCCTCAGGGGGCCGACACTGAAGCTTTCTTT
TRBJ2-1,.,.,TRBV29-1,CSVVEYNEQFF,TGCAGCGTTGTCGAGTACAATGAGCAGTTCTTC
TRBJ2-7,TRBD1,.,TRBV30,CAWGGQGWEQYF,TGTGCCTGGGGAGGACAGGGGTGGGAGCAGTACTTC
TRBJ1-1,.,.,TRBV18,CASSPAGAGTEAFF,TGTGCCAGCTCACCGGCGGGGGCGGGCACTGAAGCTTTCTTT
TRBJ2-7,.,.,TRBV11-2,CASSLGQPYEQYF,TGTGCCAGCAGCTTGGGACAACCCTACGAGCAGTACTTC
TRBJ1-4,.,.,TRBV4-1,CASSQDLGTMMNEKLFF,TGCGCCAGCAGCCAAGATCTCGGGACCATGATGAACGAAAAACTGTTTTTT
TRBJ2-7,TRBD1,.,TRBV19,CASSGTVAYEQYF,TGTGCCAGTAGTGGGACAGTAGCCTACGAGCAGTACTTC
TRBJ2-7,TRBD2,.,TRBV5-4,CASSLAAGLANEQYF,TGTGCCAGCAGCTTGGCCGCGGGACTAGCGAACGAGCAGTACTTC
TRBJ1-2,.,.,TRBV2,CASTGTSYGYTF,TGTGCCAGCACAGGGACTTCCTATGGCTACACCTTC
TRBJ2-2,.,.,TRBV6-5,CASGTFNTGELFF,TGTGCCAGTGGGACATTCAACACCGGGGAGCTGTTTTTT
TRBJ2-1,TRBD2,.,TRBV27,CASSLSTGGNEQFF,TGTGCCAGCAGTTTATCGACGGGGGGCAATGAGCAGTTCTTC
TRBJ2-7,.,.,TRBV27,CASSLSGPPYEQYF,TGTGCCAGCAGTTTATCGGGGCCTCCATACGAGCAGTACTTC